Given below is one T cell receptor (beta chain) in context. The data originate from a study of blood T cell repertoires in COVID-19. Germline V CDR1 and CDR2: SGHNT, YYREEE (reference sequence). CDR3 length: 15 amino acids. V lost 0 bases, J lost 4 bases, and 2 bases stayed unmatched. Original data processing: It was from reference gene primer amplification that nucleated cell counts were estimated. This table comes from immunoSEQ multiplex PCR, and its TCRdb copy is limited to in-frame clones, with some not included. V and J calls plus clone size are reproduced from that table; the DNA served to infer D and trimming. The profile covers approximately 28,000 clones, with about 88% appearing a single time and approximately 8.9% taken by the ten largest.

This clonotype was sampled from a man between 65 and 85 years old with active or convalescent COVID-19. The rearrangement joins TRBV5-4 to TRBJ2-1, with 9 bases identical to TRBD2. The sample was peripheral blood. The chain's CDR3 is CASSLVRGGYNEQFF. The CDR3 bases are TGTGCCAGCAGCTTGGTGCGGGGGGGTTACAATGAGCAGTTCTTC.